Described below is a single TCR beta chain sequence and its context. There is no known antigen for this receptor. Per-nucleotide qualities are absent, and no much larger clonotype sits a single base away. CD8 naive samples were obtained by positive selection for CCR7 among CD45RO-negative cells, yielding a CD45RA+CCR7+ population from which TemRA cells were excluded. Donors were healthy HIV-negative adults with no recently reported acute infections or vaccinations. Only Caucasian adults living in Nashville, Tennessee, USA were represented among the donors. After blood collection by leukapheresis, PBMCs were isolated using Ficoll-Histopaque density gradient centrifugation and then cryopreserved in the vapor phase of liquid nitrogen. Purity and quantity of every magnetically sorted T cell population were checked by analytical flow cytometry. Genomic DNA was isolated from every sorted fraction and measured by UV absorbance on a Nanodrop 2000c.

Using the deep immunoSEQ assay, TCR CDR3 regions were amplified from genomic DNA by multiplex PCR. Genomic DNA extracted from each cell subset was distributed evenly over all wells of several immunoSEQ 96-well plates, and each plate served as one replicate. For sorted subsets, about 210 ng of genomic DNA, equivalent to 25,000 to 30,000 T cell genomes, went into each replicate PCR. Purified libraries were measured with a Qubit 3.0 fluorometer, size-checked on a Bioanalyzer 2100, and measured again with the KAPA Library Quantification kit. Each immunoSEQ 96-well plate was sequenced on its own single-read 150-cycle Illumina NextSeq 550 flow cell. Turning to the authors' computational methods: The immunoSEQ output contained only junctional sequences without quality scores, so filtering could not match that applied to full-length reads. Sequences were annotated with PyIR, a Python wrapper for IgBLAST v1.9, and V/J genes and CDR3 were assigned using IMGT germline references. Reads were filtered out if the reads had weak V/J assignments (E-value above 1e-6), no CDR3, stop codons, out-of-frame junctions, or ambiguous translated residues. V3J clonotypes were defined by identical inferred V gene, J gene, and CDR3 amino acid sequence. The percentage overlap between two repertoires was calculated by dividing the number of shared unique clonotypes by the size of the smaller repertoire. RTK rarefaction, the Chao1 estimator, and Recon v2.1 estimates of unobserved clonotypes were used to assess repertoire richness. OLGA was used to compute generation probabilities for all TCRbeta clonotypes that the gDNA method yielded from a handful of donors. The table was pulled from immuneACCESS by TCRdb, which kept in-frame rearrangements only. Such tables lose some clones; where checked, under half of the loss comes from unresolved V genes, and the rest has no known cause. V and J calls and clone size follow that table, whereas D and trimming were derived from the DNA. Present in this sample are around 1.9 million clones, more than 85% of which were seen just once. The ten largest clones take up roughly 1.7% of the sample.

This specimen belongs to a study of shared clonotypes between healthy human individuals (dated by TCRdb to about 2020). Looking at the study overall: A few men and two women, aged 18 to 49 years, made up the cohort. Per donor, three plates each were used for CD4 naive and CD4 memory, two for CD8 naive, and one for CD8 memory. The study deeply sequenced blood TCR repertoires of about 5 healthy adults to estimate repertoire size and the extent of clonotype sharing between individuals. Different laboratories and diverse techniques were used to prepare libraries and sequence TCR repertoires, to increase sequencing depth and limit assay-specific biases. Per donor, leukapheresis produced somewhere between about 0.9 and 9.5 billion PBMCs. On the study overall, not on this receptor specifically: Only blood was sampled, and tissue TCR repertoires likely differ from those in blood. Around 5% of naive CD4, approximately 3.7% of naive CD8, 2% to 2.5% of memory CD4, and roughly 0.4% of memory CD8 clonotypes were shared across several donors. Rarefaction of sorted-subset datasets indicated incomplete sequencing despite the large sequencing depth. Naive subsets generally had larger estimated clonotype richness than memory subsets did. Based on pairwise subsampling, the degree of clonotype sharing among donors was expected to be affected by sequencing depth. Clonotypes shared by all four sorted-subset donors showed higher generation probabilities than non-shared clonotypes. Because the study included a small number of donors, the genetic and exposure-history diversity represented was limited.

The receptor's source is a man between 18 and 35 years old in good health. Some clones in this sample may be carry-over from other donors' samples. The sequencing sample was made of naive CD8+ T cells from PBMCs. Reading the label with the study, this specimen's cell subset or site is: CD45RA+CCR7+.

The nucleotides are TGTGCCAGCAGCCCCCTGACTAGCGGTCAAGACTATGAGCAGTTCTTC. The resulting protein is CASSPLTSGQDYEQFF. This chain is built from TRBV7-9 and TRBJ2-1; 9 bases in the junction line up with TRBD2. Germline trimming: 5 bases from V, 8 bases from J; junction bases outside gene matches: 13. The CDR3 runs 16 amino acids, cysteine and phenylalanine included. Just CDR3 DNA is preserved here, 48 bases in frame from base 1. According to the germline V gene (reference sequence), CDR1 reads SEHNR and CDR2 reads FQNEAQ.